These 25 T cell receptor beta chains were sequenced from one sample in a study of T cells expressing NK-cell markers. TCRdb re-called the 5' RACE reads; one entry per CDR3 protein, DNA not given. The sample data list 500,000 to 700,000 distinct CDR3 sequences. The sequenced sample was blood T cells: a sorted CD56 or NKG2C T cell subset, CD4+ or CD8+ T cells, or bulk PBMC T cells (not recorded which). These receptors were collected from a young man in good health.

The chain couples TRBV5-1 to TRBJ2-5; TCRdb picks TRBD1, but there is no DNA to check that call. This CDR3 is built from 15 residues. Germline values: CDR1 SGHRS, CDR2 YFSETQ. CDR3 loop: CASSQGTGWMETQYF.

CDR3 loop: CASSQQEDEKLFF. The chain couples TRBV5-1 to TRBJ1-4; TCRdb lists TRBD1, though no DNA is available to test this call. CDR1 SGHRS and CDR2 YFSETQ come from the germline V gene. The CDR3 is made up of 13 amino acids.

V gene TRBV7-9 combines with J gene TRBJ2-1; TCRdb outputs TRBD1, but without DNA this stays unchecked. The CDR3 runs 15 residues. CDR1 and CDR2 (germline): SEHNR, FQNEAQ (reference sequence). The CDR3 is CASSSRRSRANEQFF.

This sequence joins TRBV20-1 and TRBJ2-5; TCRdb lists TRBD1, though no DNA is available to test this call. The CDR3 runs 13 residues. Germline-derived CDR1 and CDR2 are DFQATT and SNEGSKA (reference sequence). CDR3 residues: CSASGTNQEAQYF.

J is TRBJ2-2 and V is TRBV10-2; TCRdb designates TRBD1, a call that cannot be tested without DNA. In germline, CDR1 is WSHSY, CDR2 SAAADI. The CDR3 totals 13 residues. CDR3 region: CASSPNPGGELFF.

The V call is TRBV4-3, the J call TRBJ1-2. Germline V CDR1 and CDR2: LGHNA, YSLEER. This CDR3 is built from 14 residues. CDR3 region: CASSPGPSGYGYTF.

The CDR3 spells CASSLADFLSGANVLTF. The rearrangement joins TRBV5-8 to TRBJ2-6. The CDR3 sequence is 17 residues long. Germline V gives CDR1 SGHTS, CDR2 YDEGEE.

The CDR3 reads CASKAYRERGTEAFF. The rearrangement uses TRBV6-5 and TRBJ1-1; the D call from TCRdb, TRBD1, cannot be confirmed without DNA. Germline loops: CDR1 MNHEY, CDR2 SVGAGI. The CDR3 has 15 residues.

The chain has TRBV12-3 or TRBV12-4 and TRBJ1-1. CDR3 length equals 15 residues. CDR3 protein: CASSSYGLMNTEAFF.

The chain has TRBV12-3 or TRBV12-4 and TRBJ2-3. The CDR3 covers 14 residues. The CDR3 region is CASNSDGGTDTQYF.

The V call is TRBV20-1, the J call TRBJ2-1; TCRdb designates TRBD1, a call that cannot be tested without DNA. Germline CDR1 is DFQATT and CDR2 is SNEGSKA (reference sequence). The CDR3 loop spans 15 amino acids. The CDR3 region is CSADISGSFYNEQFF.

The CDR3 loop is CASSQGGENTDTQYF. The gene calls are TRBV4-3 and TRBJ2-3; TCRdb outputs TRBD1, but without DNA this stays unchecked. The germline CDR1 and CDR2 sequences are LGHNA and YSLEER. This CDR3 contains 15 residues.

The chain recombines TRBV12-3 or TRBV12-4 with TRBJ2-3; TCRdb selects TRBD1, and the lack of DNA leaves this call unchecked. The CDR3 loop spans 15 amino acids. CDR3 residues: CASTEDRTFTDTQYF.

V is TRBV20-1 and J is TRBJ2-1; the D gene TCRdb calls, TRBD1, cannot be checked with no DNA. There are 14 residues in the CDR3. Germline loops: CDR1 DFQATT, CDR2 SNEGSKA (reference sequence). This CDR3 reads CSATGQGSSNEQFF.

The V call is TRBV21-1, the J call TRBJ1-1; TCRdb's D call of TRBD1 is untestable without DNA. TRBV21-1 counts as a pseudogene. The CDR3 is 12 amino acids. CDR3 in amino acids: CASSKAGTRAFF.

The rearrangement uses TRBV15 and TRBJ2-1; the D call of TRBD2 rests on TCRdb alone, since no DNA is present to check it. This CDR3 comprises 13 residues. CDR1 and CDR2 from the germline V gene are LNHNV and YYDKDF (reference sequence). The CDR3 here is CATGLAGVYEQFF. Based on the CDR3 plus reference TRBV15 and TRBJ2-1, the full variable domain is DAMVIQNPRYQVTQFGKPVTLSCSQTLNHNVMYWYQQKSSQAPKLLFHYYDKDFNNEADTPDNFQSRRPNTSFCFLDIRSPGLGDTAMYLCATGLAGVYEQFFGPGTRLTVL.

The chain recombines TRBV3-1 with TRBJ2-5; TCRdb selects TRBD1, and the lack of DNA leaves this call unchecked. The germline CDR1 and CDR2 sequences are LGHDT and YNNKEL (reference sequence). The CDR3 consists of 14 residues. CDR3 in amino acids: CASSQEGGGETQYF.

This rearrangement joins TRBV5-1 to TRBJ1-1. This CDR3 has 12 amino acids. Germline V CDR1 and CDR2: SGHRS, YFSETQ. The CDR3 is CASSSAGFEAFF.

The chain uses TRBV7-9 and TRBJ2-7; the D call of TRBD1 rests on TCRdb alone, since no DNA is present to check it. The germline gives CDR1 SEHNR, CDR2 FQNEAQ (reference sequence). CDR3 length: 16 amino acids. The CDR3 reads CASSLDLTGGNGEQYF.

J is TRBJ1-2 and V is TRBV6-1. This CDR3 comprises 13 residues. Germline-derived CDR1 and CDR2 are MNHNS and SASEGT. This chain's CDR3 is CASSDQKTFGYTF.

The chain joins TRBV5-1 to TRBJ1-4; absent DNA, TCRdb's TRBD1 call cannot be checked. Per germline, CDR1 SGHRS and CDR2 YFSETQ. The CDR3 sequence is 16 residues long. The CDR3 region is CASSLFGQGDNEKLFF. Drawing the rest from reference TRBV5-1 and TRBJ1-4, the complete variable domain is KAGVTQTPRYLIKTRGQQVTLSCSPISGHRSVSWYQQTPGQGLQFLFEYFSETQRNKGNFPGRFSGRQFSNSRSEMNVSTLELGDSALYLCASSLFGQGDNEKLFFGSGTQLSVL.

The V call is TRBV7-8, the J call TRBJ1-1; TCRdb's assignment of TRBD1 cannot be checked, as there is no DNA. The V gene's germline CDR1 is SGHVS and CDR2 FQNEAQ. The CDR3 is 16 residues long. The CDR3 spells CASSGWDRILNTEAFF.

V and J are TRBV3-1 and TRBJ2-5; TCRdb selects TRBD1, and the lack of DNA leaves this call unchecked. The CDR3 extends over 15 amino acids. CDR1 is LGHDT and CDR2 is YNNKEL in the germline V gene (reference sequence). CDR3 in amino acids: CASSQVQGDGETQYF.

The CDR3 here is CSASIMNTEAFF. The chain has TRBV20-1 and TRBJ1-1. The CDR3 runs to 12 residues. Germline V lookup: CDR1 DFQATT, CDR2 SNEGSKA (reference sequence).

The J gene is TRBJ2-5, the V gene TRBV4-2; TCRdb returns TRBD1, unconfirmable since there is no DNA. The CDR3 contains 15 residues. Germline V CDR1 and CDR2: LGHNA, YNFKEQ. CDR3 sequence: CASSQGPFLKETQYF.